This T cell receptor beta chain was sequenced in a study of T cell changes during pregnancy in multiple sclerosis (dated by TCRdb to between 2018 and 2021). Regarding the research as a whole: The study examined how the T cell repertoire changed over the course of pregnancy in women with multiple sclerosis.

Relative to germline, V is missing 3 bases and J is missing 3 bases, with 7 bases of the junction outside any gene match. Its CDR3 holds 16 amino acids, cysteine through phenylalanine. Just CDR3 DNA is preserved here, 48 bases in frame from base 1. The germline V gene specifies MGHRA as CDR1 and YSYEKL as CDR2. As regards this clone: Its antigen remains unidentified. No quality values exist for individual bases; no much larger clone is one base distant.

The receptor library was made with the immunoSEQ multiplex PCR assay. In TCRdb, the immuneACCESS table is reduced to in-frame sequences with V and J assigned. These tables do not hold every clone; where another copy was compared, an unresolved V gene accounts for under half, and the others remain unexplained. Present in this sample are tens of thousands of clones, 75% to 90% of which were seen just once. The ten largest make up 3.3% of the sample. The sample consisted of peripheral blood, taken before pregnancy. The sequence came from a female donor with multiple sclerosis, enrolled in a pregnancy study. The chain links TRBV4-1 with TRBJ2-7, and 11 bases in between align with TRBD2. The nucleotide sequence is TGCGCCAGCAGCCAGGAGGGACTAGCGGCAATCTACGAGCAGTACTTC. This encodes CASSQEGLAAIYEQYF.